Described below is a single T cell receptor (beta chain) sequence and its context. Methods used by the authors: Reference gene primer amplification gave estimated nucleated cell counts. This table comes from immunoSEQ multiplex PCR, and its TCRdb copy is limited to in-frame clones, with some not included. Clone size and V and J calls were adopted from that table, with D and trimming inferred from the DNA. The sample includes 270,000 or so clones, 70% to 90% of them seen just once. This record comes from a study of blood T cell repertoires in COVID-19. Study-wide background: PBMCs, B-cell-depleted T cells, or T cells provided the cDNA or gDNA that made up the material.

Participant age was about 18 to 95 years, and participants resided in fewer than 30 US areas. Categorization into cohorts depended on clinical history that participants reported. This CDR3 region has 18 residues. Per germline, CDR1 MDHEN and CDR2 SYDVKM. Trimming took off 5 bases at V and 0 bases at J, with 17 bases between the two ends. This clonotype originated in a woman aged 25-40 years with acute COVID-19. The rearrangement links TRBV28 to TRBJ2-6; perhaps TRBD2 as D (6 bases). The sequencing input was PBMCs or T cells enriched from blood (not recorded which). The CDR3 DNA reads TGTGCCAGCAGTCCCATGGCGGGACGGACCTCTGGGGCCAACGTCCTGACTTTC. It codes for CASSPMAGRTSGANVLTF.